The sample holds many counts of the clone carrying this TCR beta chain. Antigen specificity is unknown. RNA transcripts provided the source from which TCR beta CDR3 regions were amplified. The HTBI primer set drove a first-round RT-PCR of the TCR CDR3. TCRdb re-called the multiplex PCR reads through MiXCR, storing one row per CDR3 protein. The data hold 300,000 to 350,000 distinct CDR3 sequences, with approximately 18% observed a single time. The CDR3 is 17 residues long. V lost 0 bases to trimming and J lost 5 bases; unmatched junction nucleotides: 8. Graves' hyperthyroidism is called stable when ophthalmopathy does not progress within 18 months. Patients were excluded for uncontrolled infection, other autoimmune disease, pregnancy or lactation. This record belongs to a study of T cells in Graves' hyperthyroidism and ophthalmopathy. Study results and limitations: The model made its ophthalmopathy prediction, and onset followed a median about 5.9 months later.

This clonotype was sampled from a woman between 50 and 59 years old with Graves' hyperthyroidism. The chain uses TRBV12-3 or TRBV12-4 and TRBJ2-1; 9 bases agree with TRBD2. The sequenced sample consisted of blood. In nucleotides, the CDR3 is TGTGCCAGCAGTTTAGCGTCCTTACTAGCGGGTAACAATGAGCAGTTCTTC. Encoded protein: CASSLASLLAGNNEQFF.